This T cell receptor (beta chain) was sequenced for a study of T cell clonotyping in hematopoietic cell transplantation (dated by TCRdb to the early 2020s). Study-wide context: Recipient samples taken before transplant were collected after cytoreduction. In the study, around 130 blood samples were gathered from 35 consecutive transplant recipients and their related donors. Patients were recruited between September 2015 and 2017 and followed until late 2020 or death. Beyond this particular receptor, the publication reports: After transplant, TCR diversity in recipients dropped, and pathologically expanded clonotypes increased progressively from day 30 to day 180. Inverse Simpson Index values from donors and from recipients before transplant predicted broader TCR repertoire diversity after transplant. The sample size was limited and the cells went unsorted, which meant the CD4 and CD8 repertoire contributions could not be told apart. Overlap with donor repertoires was found for only a small fraction of recipient repertoires, with over 95% found to appear de novo at the given depth.

Concerning this clone: No cognate antigen has been identified for it. Base-call qualities are not available, and no considerably larger clone is one nucleotide away.

V and J lose 3 bases and 2 bases, and a span of 9 bases separates them. From the germline V gene, CDR1 is SNHLY and CDR2 is FYNNEI. The CDR3 runs 14 amino acids, cysteine and phenylalanine included. The retained sequence is limited to the CDR3, 42 bases, with the frame set at the first base. What the time point label conveys for this sample: recipient sample about 28 days before transplant, after cytoreduction. Blood from recipients was drawn roughly 28 days before transplant, then again at days 30, 100 and 180 after transplant. Nuclei Lysis Solution was used to extract genomic DNA from fresh or cryopreserved unfractionated peripheral blood mononuclear cells. With the immunoSEQ assay, which is a bias-controlled multiplex PCR relying on V- and J-specific primers, TCR beta CDR3 regions were amplified from genomic DNA. In a second PCR step, a proprietary barcode and Illumina adapter sequences were attached to the CDR3 amplicons. An Illumina MiSeq instrument was used for sequencing of the CDR3 libraries. Processing in the source paper ran as follows. Export and quality control were done with immunoSEQ Analyzer 3.0, while downstream analyses used R Bioconductor and Immunarch. Repertoire metrics were calculated using only productive rearrangements within the normalized downsampled data set. Pathologically expanded clonotypes were defined as those larger than 5 templates in the normalized cohort. The Inverse Simpson Index was used to measure repertoire diversity. The non-normalized data set was used for CMV-specificity analyses so that all clonotypes could be captured. TCRdb holds this immuneACCESS table with in-frame rearrangements only. Some clones are missing; in checked studies, unresolved V genes explain under half, and the rest has no known cause. V and J calls and clone size are as listed in that table; D and trimming were resolved from the DNA. The sample table shows 25,000 to 30,000 clones, and 75% to 85% are seen once. The ten most abundant clones make up more than 20% of the sample.

The receptor comes from an older woman with acute myeloid leukemia. Some clones in this sample may be carry-over from other donors' samples. The receptor chain draws on TRBV2 and TRBJ2-3; the D gene is possibly TRBD1, with 5 bases matching. Sequenced material: peripheral blood mononuclear cells, taken before stem cell transplant. The bases are TGTGCCAGCAGTGATAAGGGGCCCACAGATACGCAGTATTTT. Its translation is CASSDKGPTDTQYF.